The 17 T cell receptor beta chains given below trace back to one sample, sequenced in a study of blood T cell repertoires in COVID-19. Profiling relied on immunoSEQ multiplex PCR, and the TCRdb table lists in-frame clones only, not all of them. In the table there are some 130,000 clones, around 73% of which are singletons. Sequenced: peripheral blood. These TCRs come from a man in his 60s who had recovered from COVID-19.

The V call is TRBV11-2, the J call TRBJ2-7; 10 nucleotides agree with TRBD1. With 3 bases clipped from V and 3 bases from J, the junction kept 5 bases outside the gene matches. This CDR3 has 15 residues. The V gene's germline CDR1 is SGHAT and CDR2 FQNNGV. CDR3 nucleotide sequence: TGTGCCAGCAGCTTGGGACAGGGGCTAAGCTACGAGCAGTACTTC. This codes for CASSLGQGLSYEQYF.

This clone was seen more than once but under ten times. The genes are TRBV6-1 and TRBJ2-7; D unclear. The CDR3 extends over 12 amino acids. Germline CDR1 MNHNS, CDR2 SASEGT. V shed 2 bases and J shed 3 bases, with 5 bases lying between them. CDR3 bases: TGTGCCAGCAGTGAACCGGGCTACGAGCAGTACTTC. It is translated as CASSEPGYEQYF.

The genes are TRBV28 and TRBJ2-1; 8 nucleotides agree with TRBD1. The CDR3 covers 13 residues. CDR1 is MDHEN and CDR2 is SYDVKM in the germline V gene. Trimming took 10 bases from V and 1 from J; bases not matched to a gene: 3. The CDR3 coding sequence is TGTGCCATCCGACAGGGGTCCTACAATGAGCAGTTCTTC. It yields the protein CAIRQGSYNEQFF. Based on the CDR3 plus reference TRBV28 and TRBJ2-1, the full variable domain is DVKVTQSSRYLVKRTGEKVFLECVQDMDHENMFWYRQDPGLGLRLIYFSYDVKMKEKGDIPEGYSVSREKKERFSLILESASTNQTSMYLCAIRQGSYNEQFFGPGTRLTVL.

This clone was seen only once. The chain has TRBV5-4 and TRBJ2-3, with 8 bases fitting TRBD2. Trimming at V came to 9 bases and at J to 0 bases, leaving 15 bases not matched to a gene. This CDR3 contains 17 residues. Looked up from germline, CDR1 is SGHNT and CDR2 is YYREEE (reference sequence). For the CDR3, the DNA is TGTGCCACCCTTGGAGGCGGGGGGACCACTAGCACAGATACGCAGTATTTT. As protein: CATLGGGGTTSTDTQYF.

This clone has just a few counts. The DNA for the CDR3 is TGTGCCAGCAGCTCGGGACAGGTATGGGATGGCTACACCTTC. It yields the protein CASSSGQVWDGYTF. The chain uses TRBV7-9 and TRBJ1-2, with 8 bases fitting TRBD1. The germline gives CDR1 SEHNR, CDR2 FQNEAQ (reference sequence). With 4 bases clipped from V and 6 bases from J, the junction kept 7 bases outside the gene matches. This CDR3 contains 14 residues.

The chain uses TRBV28 and TRBJ2-2, with TRBD1 matching 12 bases. This CDR3 is built from 16 residues. Germline lookup yields CDR1 MDHEN and CDR2 SYDVKM. Germline trimming cut 6 bases from V and 6 bases from J; bases unmatched to any gene: 8. This chain's CDR3 is CASSTPGQGASGELFF. The CDR3 nucleotides read TGTGCCAGCAGCACGCCGGGACAGGGGGCTTCCGGGGAGCTGTTTTTT. The variable domain in full, completed from reference TRBV28 and TRBJ2-2, reads DVKVTQSSRYLVKRTGEKVFLECVQDMDHENMFWYRQDPGLGLRLIYFSYDVKMKEKGDIPEGYSVSREKKERFSLILESASTNQTSMYLCASSTPGQGASGELFFGEGSRLTVL.

This clone came up a few times. The V call is TRBV20-1, the J call TRBJ2-7; 7 nucleotides agree with TRBD1. The CDR3 runs 15 residues. V shed 3 bases and J 6 bases; nucleotides not matched to a gene: 14. Germline V gene sequence: CDR1 DFQATT, CDR2 SNEGSKA (reference sequence). The CDR3 DNA is TGCAGTGCTAGTGATTTGGGACAGTATTTCCTCGAGCAGTACTTC. Amino acid sequence: CSASDLGQYFLEQYF.

To note about this clone: This may arise from a read error, as a much more abundant clone is one base away. V and J are TRBV7-2 and TRBJ2-3; the match to TRBD2 covers 14 bases. Germline CDR1 and CDR2: SGHTA and FQGNSA. The V gene end was trimmed by 2 bases and the J gene end by 4 bases; junction bases not matched to a gene: 2. The CDR3 is 16 residues long. DNA for the CDR3: TGTGCCAGCAGCTTAAGACTAGCGGGGGGGGCAGATACGCAGTATTTT. Translated, it gives CASSLRLAGGADTQYF.

This sequence joins TRBV2 and TRBJ2-2, with D unclear. The CDR3 totals 14 residues. V was clipped by 3 bases and J by 6 bases, with 11 bases between them. Germline values: CDR1 SNHLY, CDR2 FYNNEI. CDR3: CASSDKAAAGELFF. In DNA form, the CDR3 reads TGTGCCAGCAGTGACAAGGCGGCAGCCGGGGAGCTGTTTTTT.

The rearrangement joins TRBV20-1 to TRBJ2-1; TRBD2 might be the D (5 bases). CDR3 size: 13 residues. Trimming took off 3 bases at V and 7 bases at J, with 13 bases between the two ends. CDR1 and CDR2 (germline): DFQATT, SNEGSKA (reference sequence). This chain's CDR3 is CSASSGGLNEQFF. DNA for the CDR3: TGCAGTGCTAGTTCGGGCGGGCTAAATGAGCAGTTCTTC.

This clone was seen more than once but under ten times. The chain joins TRBV14 to TRBJ1-1, with 7 nucleotides matching TRBD1. Germline trimming cut 2 bases from V and 6 bases from J; bases unmatched to any gene: 9. Per the germline V gene, CDR1 is SGHDN and CDR2 is FVKESK. The CDR3 is made up of 15 amino acids. CDR3 residues: CASSQTTGARAEAFF. The CDR3 DNA sequence: TGTGCCAGCAGCCAAACAACAGGGGCTCGGGCTGAAGCTTTCTTT.

V is TRBV6-2 or TRBV6-3 and J is TRBJ2-3, with 7 bases that match TRBD1. The CDR3 length is 16 residues. Germline V gene lookup returns CDR1 MNHEY and CDR2 SVGEGT. Trimming removed 4 bases from V and 1 base from J; junction bases left unmatched: 8. CDR3 sequence: CASSSPLGTGTDTQYF. The CDR3 DNA follows: TGTGCCAGCAGTTCGCCACTCGGGACAGGCACAGATACGCAGTATTTT.

The V gene is TRBV6-2 or TRBV6-3, the J gene TRBJ2-1, with TRBD2 as a possible D gene (6 bases). This CDR3 has 14 amino acids. Germline V gene data show CDR1 as MNHEY and CDR2 as SVGEGT. V was cut by 5 bases and J by 5 bases, with 13 bases left in between. The CDR3 reads CASSPLGSHNEQFF. The CDR3 DNA is TGTGCCAGCAGTCCCCTCGGGAGCCACAATGAGCAGTTCTTC.

The V call is TRBV7-8, the J call TRBJ2-1, with 12 bases that match TRBD1. The V gene end was trimmed by 2 bases and the J gene end by 5 bases; junction bases not matched to a gene: 7. CDR1 and CDR2 from the germline V gene are SGHVS and FQNEAQ. The CDR3 spans 17 residues. The CDR3 DNA follows: TGTGCCAGCAGCTTATATTCCGGGACAGGGGGCCACAATGAGCAGTTCTTC. Protein product: CASSLYSGTGGHNEQFF.

This clone was recorded only once. The V call is TRBV7-8, the J call TRBJ1-3; 8 nucleotides agree with TRBD1. V lost 2 bases and J lost 2; bases outside the gene matches: 2. The CDR3 extends over 15 amino acids. Germline loops: CDR1 SGHVS, CDR2 FQNEAQ. The CDR3 loop is CASSLTGGTGNTIYF. In DNA, the CDR3 is TGTGCCAGCAGCTTAACAGGGGGTACTGGAAACACCATATATTTT.

This clone was recorded once. CDR3 bases: TGCGCCAGCAGCCAAAGGGCGGGGTCGAACACCGGGGAGCTGTTTTTT. Translated: CASSQRAGSNTGELFF. The chain joins TRBV4-3 to TRBJ2-2; TRBD2 might be the D (6 bases). The CDR3 runs to 16 residues. V shed 2 bases and J shed 0 bases, with 10 bases lying between them. Germline V gene data show CDR1 as LGHNA and CDR2 as YSLEER.

CDR3 in amino acids: CASSYRTGDFQETQYF. The CDR3 bases are TGTGCCAGCAGTTACAGGACAGGGGATTTCCAAGAGACCCAGTACTTC. The chain has TRBV21-1 and TRBJ2-5; the table's D call TRBD1 went unverified against the DNA. TRBV21-1 is noted as a pseudogene. The CDR3 is 16 residues long.